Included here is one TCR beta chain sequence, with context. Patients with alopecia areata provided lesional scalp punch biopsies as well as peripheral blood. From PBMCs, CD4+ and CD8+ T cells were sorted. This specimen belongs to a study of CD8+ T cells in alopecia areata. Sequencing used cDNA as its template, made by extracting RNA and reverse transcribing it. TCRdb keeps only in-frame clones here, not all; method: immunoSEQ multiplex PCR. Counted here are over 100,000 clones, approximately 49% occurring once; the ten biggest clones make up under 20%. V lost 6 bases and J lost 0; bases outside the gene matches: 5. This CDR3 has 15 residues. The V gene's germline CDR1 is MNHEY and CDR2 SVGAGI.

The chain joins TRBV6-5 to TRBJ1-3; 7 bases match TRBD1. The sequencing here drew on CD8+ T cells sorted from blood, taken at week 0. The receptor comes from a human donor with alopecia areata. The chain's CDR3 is CASRTGMSSGNTIYF. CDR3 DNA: TGTGCCAGCAGGACAGGGATGAGCTCTGGAAACACCATATATTTT.